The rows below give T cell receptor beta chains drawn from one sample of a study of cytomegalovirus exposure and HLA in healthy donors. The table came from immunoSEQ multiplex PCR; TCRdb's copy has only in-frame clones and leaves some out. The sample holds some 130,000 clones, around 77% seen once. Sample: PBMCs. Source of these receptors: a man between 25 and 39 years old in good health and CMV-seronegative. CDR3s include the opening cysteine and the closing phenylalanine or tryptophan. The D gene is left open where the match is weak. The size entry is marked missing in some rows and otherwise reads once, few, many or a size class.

CDR3aa: CATTPGVTHYNEQFF
CDR3nt: TGTGCCACCACACCCGGAGTTACACATTACAATGAGCAGTTCTTC
v_gene: TRBV19
abundance: .
d_gene: .
j_gene: TRBJ2-1

CDR3aa: CAISEPSRAVYGYTF
CDR3nt: TGTGCCATCAGTGAGCCCTCGAGGGCTGTCTATGGCTACACCTTC
v_gene: TRBV10-3
abundance: once
d_gene: .
j_gene: TRBJ1-2

CDR3aa: CASSLSRAGELFF
CDR3nt: TGTGCCAGCAGTTTATCGCGGGCCGGGGAGCTGTTTTTT
v_gene: TRBV27
abundance: few
d_gene: .
j_gene: TRBJ2-2

CDR3aa: CAIGTGGADTQYF
CDR3nt: TGTGCCATCGGGACAGGGGGCGCAGATACGCAGTATTTT
v_gene: TRBV10-3
abundance: once
d_gene: TRBD1
j_gene: TRBJ2-3

CDR3aa: CACTGPGLRSYNEQFF
CDR3nt: TGTGCCTGTACGGGCCCGGGACTACGCTCCTACAATGAGCAGTTCTTC
v_gene: TRBV19
abundance: .
d_gene: TRBD2
j_gene: TRBJ2-1

CDR3aa: CASSFLASDEQYF
CDR3nt: TGTGCCAGCAGTTTTTTAGCGTCGGACGAGCAGTACTTC
v_gene: TRBV28
abundance: once
d_gene: .
j_gene: TRBJ2-7

CDR3aa: CASSLYRVEAFF
CDR3nt: TGTGCCAGCAGTTTATACAGGGTTGAAGCTTTCTTT
v_gene: TRBV28
abundance: few
d_gene: .
j_gene: TRBJ1-1

CDR3aa: CAWKRGRAADTQYF
CDR3nt: TGTGCCTGGAAGCGCGGGAGGGCCGCAGATACGCAGTATTTT
v_gene: TRBV30
abundance: few
d_gene: TRBD2
j_gene: TRBJ2-3

CDR3aa: CSVSGTSYDTQYF
CDR3nt: TGCAGCGTCTCCGGGACTAGCTACGATACGCAGTATTTT
v_gene: TRBV29-1
abundance: .
d_gene: TRBD2
j_gene: TRBJ2-3

CDR3aa: CASSYLGGMNTEAFF
CDR3nt: TGTGCCAGCAGCTATCTGGGAGGTATGAACACTGAAGCTTTCTTT
v_gene: TRBV7-9
abundance: .
d_gene: .
j_gene: TRBJ1-1

CDR3aa: CASSSQWVAGTYEQYF
CDR3nt: TGCGCCAGCAGCTCCCAGTGGGTAGCGGGAACATACGAGCAGTACTTC
v_gene: TRBV4-1
abundance: .
d_gene: TRBD2
j_gene: TRBJ2-7

CDR3aa: CASSVEPLAGDNEQFF
CDR3nt: TGTGCCAGCAGCGTAGAACCTCTAGCGGGAGACAATGAGCAGTTCTTC
v_gene: TRBV9
abundance: .
d_gene: TRBD2
j_gene: TRBJ2-1

CDR3aa: CASKREANTGELFF
CDR3nt: TGTGCCAGTAAGCGGGAGGCCAACACCGGGGAGCTGTTTTTT
v_gene: TRBV4-2
abundance: .
d_gene: TRBD2
j_gene: TRBJ2-2